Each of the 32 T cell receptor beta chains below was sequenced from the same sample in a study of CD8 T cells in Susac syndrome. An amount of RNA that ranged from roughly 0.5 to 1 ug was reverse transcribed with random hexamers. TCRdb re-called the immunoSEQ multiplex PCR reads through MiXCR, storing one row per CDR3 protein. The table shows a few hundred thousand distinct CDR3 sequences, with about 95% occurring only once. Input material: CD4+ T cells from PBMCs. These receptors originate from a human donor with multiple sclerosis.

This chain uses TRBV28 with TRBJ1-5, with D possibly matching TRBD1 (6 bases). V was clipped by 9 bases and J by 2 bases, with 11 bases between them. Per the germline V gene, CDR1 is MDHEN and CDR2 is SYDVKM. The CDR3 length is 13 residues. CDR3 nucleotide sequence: TGTGCCAGTCATAACAGGGGCAATCAGCCCCAGCATTTT. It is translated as CASHNRGNQPQHF.

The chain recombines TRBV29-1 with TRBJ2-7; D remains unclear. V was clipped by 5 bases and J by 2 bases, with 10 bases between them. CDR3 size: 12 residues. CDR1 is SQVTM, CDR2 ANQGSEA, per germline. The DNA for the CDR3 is TGCAGCGTTCAGAAGACAACCTACGAGCAGTACTTC. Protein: CSVQKTTYEQYF.

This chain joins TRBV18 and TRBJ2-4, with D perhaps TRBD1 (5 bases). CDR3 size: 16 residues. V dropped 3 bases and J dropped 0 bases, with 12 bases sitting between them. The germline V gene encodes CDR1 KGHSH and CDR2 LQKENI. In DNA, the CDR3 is TGTGCCAGCTCACCGACAGTACTTGGAGCCAAAAACATTCAGTACTTC. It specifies CASSPTVLGAKNIQYF. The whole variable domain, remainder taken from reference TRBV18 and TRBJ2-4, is NAGVMQNPRHLVRRRGQEARLRCSPMKGHSHVYWYRQLPEEGLKFMVYLQKENIIDESGMPKERFSAEFPKEGPSILRIQQVVRGDSAAYFCASSPTVLGAKNIQYFGAGTRLSVL.

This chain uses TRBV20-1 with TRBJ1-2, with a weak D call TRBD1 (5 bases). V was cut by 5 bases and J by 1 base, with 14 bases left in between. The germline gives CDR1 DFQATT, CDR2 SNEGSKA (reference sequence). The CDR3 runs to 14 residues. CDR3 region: CSAVNSGFNYGYTF. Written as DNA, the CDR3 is TGCAGTGCTGTCAACTCAGGGTTTAACTATGGCTACACCTTC.

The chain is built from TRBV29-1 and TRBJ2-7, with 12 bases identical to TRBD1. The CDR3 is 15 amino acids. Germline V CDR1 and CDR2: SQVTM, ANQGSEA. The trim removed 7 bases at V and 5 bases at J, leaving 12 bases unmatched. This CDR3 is CSAVGGQGAFHEQYF. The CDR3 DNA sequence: TGCAGCGCTGTAGGGGGACAGGGGGCTTTCCACGAGCAGTACTTC.

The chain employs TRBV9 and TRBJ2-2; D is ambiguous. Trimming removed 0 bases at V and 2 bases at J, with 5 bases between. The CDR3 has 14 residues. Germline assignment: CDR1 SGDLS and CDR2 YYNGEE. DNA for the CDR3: TGTGCCAGCAGCGTAGCGGGTAACACCGGGGAGCTGTTTTTT. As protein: CASSVAGNTGELFF.

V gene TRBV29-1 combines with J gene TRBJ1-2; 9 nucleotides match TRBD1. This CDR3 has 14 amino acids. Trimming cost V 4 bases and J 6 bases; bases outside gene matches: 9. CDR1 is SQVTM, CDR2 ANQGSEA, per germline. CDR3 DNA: TGCAGCGTTGGAAGGACAGGGGCGGAGAATGGCTACACCTTC. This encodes CSVGRTGAENGYTF.

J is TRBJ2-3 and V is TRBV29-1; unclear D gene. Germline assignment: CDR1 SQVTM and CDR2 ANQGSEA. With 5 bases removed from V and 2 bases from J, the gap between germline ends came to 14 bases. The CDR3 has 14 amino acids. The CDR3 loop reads CSVLRQRATDTQYF. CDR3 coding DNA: TGCAGCGTTTTACGGCAGCGAGCCACAGATACGCAGTATTTT.

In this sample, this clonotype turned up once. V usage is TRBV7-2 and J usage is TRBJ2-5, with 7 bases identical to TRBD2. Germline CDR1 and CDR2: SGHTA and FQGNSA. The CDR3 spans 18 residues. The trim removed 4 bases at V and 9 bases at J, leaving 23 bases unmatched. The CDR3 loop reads CASSYRFSSGKSPFPQYF. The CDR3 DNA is TGTGCCAGCAGCTACCGATTCTCTAGCGGCAAGAGTCCCTTCCCCCAGTACTTC.

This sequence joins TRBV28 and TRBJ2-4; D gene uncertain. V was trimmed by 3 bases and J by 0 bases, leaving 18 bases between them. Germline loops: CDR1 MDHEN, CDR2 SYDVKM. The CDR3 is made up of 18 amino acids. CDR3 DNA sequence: TGTGCCAGCAGTTTTATTAAGTTTGGCAGCCTAGCCAAAAACATTCAGTACTTC. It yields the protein CASSFIKFGSLAKNIQYF.

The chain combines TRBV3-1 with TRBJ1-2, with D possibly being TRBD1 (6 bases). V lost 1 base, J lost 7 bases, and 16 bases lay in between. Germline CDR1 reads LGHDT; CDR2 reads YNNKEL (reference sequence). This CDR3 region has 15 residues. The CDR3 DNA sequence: TGTGCCAGCAGCCAAGTAGGGGGGGTAGAGCGTGGCTACACCTTC. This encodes CASSQVGGVERGYTF.

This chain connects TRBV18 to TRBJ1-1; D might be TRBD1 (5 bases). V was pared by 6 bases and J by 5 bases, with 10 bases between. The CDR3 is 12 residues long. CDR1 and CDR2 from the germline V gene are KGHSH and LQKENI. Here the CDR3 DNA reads TGTGCCAGCTCCAAAACAGGAACTGAAGCTTTCTTT. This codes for CASSKTGTEAFF. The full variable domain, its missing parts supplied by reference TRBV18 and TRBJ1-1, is NAGVMQNPRHLVRRRGQEARLRCSPMKGHSHVYWYRQLPEEGLKFMVYLQKENIIDESGMPKERFSAEFPKEGPSILRIQQVVRGDSAAYFCASSKTGTEAFFGQGTRLTVV.

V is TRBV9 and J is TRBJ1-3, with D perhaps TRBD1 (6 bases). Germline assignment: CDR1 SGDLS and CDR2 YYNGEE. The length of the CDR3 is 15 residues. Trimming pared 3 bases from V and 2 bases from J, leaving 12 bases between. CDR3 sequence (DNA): TGTGCCAGCAGCGCACCAGGGGTTGCTGGAAACACCATATATTTT. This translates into CASSAPGVAGNTIYF.

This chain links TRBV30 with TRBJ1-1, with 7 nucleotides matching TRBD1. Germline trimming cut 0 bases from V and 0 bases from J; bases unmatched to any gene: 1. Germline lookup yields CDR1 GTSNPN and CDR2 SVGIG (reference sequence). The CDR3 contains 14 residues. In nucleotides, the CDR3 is TGTGCCTGGAGTGTCGGGACAGTGAACACTGAAGCTTTCTTT. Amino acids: CAWSVGTVNTEAFF.

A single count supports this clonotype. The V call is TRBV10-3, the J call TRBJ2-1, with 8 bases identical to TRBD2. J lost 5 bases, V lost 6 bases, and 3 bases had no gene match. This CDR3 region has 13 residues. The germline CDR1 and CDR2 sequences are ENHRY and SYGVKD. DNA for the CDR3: TGTGCCATCAGACTAGCGGCTAACAATGAGCAGTTCTTC. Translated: CAIRLAANNEQFF.

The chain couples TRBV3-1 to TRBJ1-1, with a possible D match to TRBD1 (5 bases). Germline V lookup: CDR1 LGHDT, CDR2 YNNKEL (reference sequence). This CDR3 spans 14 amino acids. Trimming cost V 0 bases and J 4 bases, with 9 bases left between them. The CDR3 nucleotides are TGTGCCAGCAGCCAAGATCCGGGGGGCACTGAAGCTTTCTTT. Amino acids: CASSQDPGGTEAFF.

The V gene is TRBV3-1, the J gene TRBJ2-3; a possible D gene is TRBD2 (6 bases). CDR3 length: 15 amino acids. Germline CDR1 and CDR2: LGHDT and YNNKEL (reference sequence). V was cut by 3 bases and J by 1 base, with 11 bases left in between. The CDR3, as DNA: TGTGCCAGCAGCCACGAAGGCGGGGGCACAGATACGCAGTATTTT. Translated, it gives CASSHEGGGTDTQYF.

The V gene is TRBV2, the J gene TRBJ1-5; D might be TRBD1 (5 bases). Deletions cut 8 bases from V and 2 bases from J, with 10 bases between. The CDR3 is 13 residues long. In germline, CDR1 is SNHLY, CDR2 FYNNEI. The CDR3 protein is CASGGYGNQPQHF. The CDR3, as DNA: TGTGCCAGCGGGGGGTACGGCAATCAGCCCCAGCATTTT.

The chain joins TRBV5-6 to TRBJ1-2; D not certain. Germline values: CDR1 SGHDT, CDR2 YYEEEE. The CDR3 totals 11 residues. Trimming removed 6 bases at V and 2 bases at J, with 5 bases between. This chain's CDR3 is CASKENYGYTF. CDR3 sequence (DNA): TGTGCCAGCAAGGAGAACTATGGCTACACCTTC.

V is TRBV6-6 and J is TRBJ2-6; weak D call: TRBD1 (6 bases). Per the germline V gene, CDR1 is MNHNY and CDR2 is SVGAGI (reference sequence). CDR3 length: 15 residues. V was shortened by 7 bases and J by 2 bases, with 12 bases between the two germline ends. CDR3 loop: CASTQQGTGANVLTF. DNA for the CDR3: TGTGCCAGCACCCAGCAGGGGACTGGGGCCAACGTCCTGACTTTC.

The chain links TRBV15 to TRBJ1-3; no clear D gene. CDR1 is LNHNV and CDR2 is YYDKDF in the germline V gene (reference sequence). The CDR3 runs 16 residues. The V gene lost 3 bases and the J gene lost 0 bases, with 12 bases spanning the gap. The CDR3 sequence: CATSSPTFNSGNTIYF. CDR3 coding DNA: TGTGCCACCAGCAGCCCCACATTCAACTCTGGAAACACCATATATTTT.

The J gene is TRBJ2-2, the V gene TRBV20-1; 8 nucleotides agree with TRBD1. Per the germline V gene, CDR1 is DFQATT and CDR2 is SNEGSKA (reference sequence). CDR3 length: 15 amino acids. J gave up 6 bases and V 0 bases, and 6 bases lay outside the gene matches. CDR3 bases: TGCAGTGCTAGAGATCTGGACAGGGTGGCCGGGGAGCTGTTTTTT. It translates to CSARDLDRVAGELFF.

The CDR3 region is CASRASTYNEQFF. CDR3 nucleotide sequence: TGTGCCAGCAGGGCTAGCACCTACAATGAGCAGTTCTTC. The rearrangement links TRBV4-2 to TRBJ2-1; D is perhaps TRBD2 (5 bases). From germline, CDR1 is LGHNA and CDR2 YNFKEQ. There are 13 residues in the CDR3. Trimming shortened V by 6 bases and J by 2 bases, and 8 bases separated the two germline ends.

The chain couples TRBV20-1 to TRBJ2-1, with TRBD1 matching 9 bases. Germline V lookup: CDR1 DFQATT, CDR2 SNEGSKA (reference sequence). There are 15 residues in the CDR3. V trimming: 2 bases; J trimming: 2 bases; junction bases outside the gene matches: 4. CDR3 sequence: CSARRQGVAYNEQFF. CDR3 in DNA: TGCAGTGCTAGACGACAGGGGGTCGCCTACAATGAGCAGTTCTTC.

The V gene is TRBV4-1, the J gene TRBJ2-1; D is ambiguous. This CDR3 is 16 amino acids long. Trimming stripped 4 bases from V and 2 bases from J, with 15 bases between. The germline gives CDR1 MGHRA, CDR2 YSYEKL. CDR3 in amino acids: CASSPSDLPTYNEQFF. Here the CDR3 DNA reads TGCGCCAGCAGCCCCAGCGACTTACCCACCTACAATGAGCAGTTCTTC.

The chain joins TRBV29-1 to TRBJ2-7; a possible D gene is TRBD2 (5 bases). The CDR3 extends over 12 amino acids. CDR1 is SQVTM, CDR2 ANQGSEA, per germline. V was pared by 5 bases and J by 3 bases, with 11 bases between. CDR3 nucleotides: TGCAGCGTTAACGGGGTGAACTACGAGCAGTACTTC. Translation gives CSVNGVNYEQYF.

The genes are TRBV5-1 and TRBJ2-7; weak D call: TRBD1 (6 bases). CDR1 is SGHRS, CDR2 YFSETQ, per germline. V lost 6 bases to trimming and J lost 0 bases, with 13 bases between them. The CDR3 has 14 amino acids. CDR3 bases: TGCGCCAGCAAACAGGGACGAGCCTCCTACGAGCAGTACTTC. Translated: CASKQGRASYEQYF.

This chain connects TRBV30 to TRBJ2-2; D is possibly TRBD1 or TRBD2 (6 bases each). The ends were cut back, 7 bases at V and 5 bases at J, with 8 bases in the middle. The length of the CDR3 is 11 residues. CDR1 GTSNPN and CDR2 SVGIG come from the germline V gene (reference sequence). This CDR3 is CASGATGELFF. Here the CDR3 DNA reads TGTGCCTCGGGGGCTACCGGGGAGCTGTTTTTT.

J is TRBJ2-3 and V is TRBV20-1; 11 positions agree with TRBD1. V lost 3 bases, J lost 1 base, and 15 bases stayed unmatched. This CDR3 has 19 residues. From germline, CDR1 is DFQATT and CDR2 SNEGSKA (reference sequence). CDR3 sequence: CSARRAKDRGRSGTDTQYF. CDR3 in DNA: TGCAGTGCTAGGCGGGCGAAGGACAGGGGGCGCTCCGGCACAGATACGCAGTATTTT.

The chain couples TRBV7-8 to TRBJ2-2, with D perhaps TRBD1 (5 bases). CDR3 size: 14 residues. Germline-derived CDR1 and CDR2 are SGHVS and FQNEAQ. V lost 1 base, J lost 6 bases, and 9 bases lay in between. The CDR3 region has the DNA TGTGCCAGCAGCTTAGGGGGCAGTCCCGGGGAGCTGTTTTTT. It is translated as CASSLGGSPGELFF.

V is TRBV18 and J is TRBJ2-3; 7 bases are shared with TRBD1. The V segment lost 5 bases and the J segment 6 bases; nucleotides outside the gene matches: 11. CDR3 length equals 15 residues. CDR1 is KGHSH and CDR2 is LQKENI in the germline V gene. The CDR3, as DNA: TGTGCCAGCTCAGCTACAGGGGAGAGGTCGGATACGCAGTATTTT. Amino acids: CASSATGERSDTQYF.

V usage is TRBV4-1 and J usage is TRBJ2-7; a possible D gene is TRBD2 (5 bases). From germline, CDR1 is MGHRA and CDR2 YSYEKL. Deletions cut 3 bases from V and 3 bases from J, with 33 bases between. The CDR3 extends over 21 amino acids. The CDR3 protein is CASSHRSPGAVNPSTGYEQYF. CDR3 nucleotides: TGCGCCAGCAGCCATAGAAGCCCGGGTGCGGTCAACCCTAGCACGGGCTACGAGCAGTACTTC.